This T cell receptor beta chain was sequenced during a study of CD8+ T cells in alopecia areata. A word on this clone: Antigen unknown.

J gave up 5 bases and V 6 bases, and 10 bases lay outside the gene matches. The CDR3 extends over 14 amino acids. Germline lookup yields CDR1 SGHRS and CDR2 YFSETQ. Isolated RNA was reverse transcribed into cDNA used as the sequencing template. Sequenced by immunoSEQ multiplex PCR; TCRdb stores in-frame clones only, minus some. The sample shows roughly 250,000 clones, about 68% of them seen only once. Findings and caveats of the study: In lesional scalp, particularly from alopecia totalis/universalis, clonality was higher than in normal scalp. Among patients, TCR sharing was less clear than in mice, a difference possibly due in part to HLA diversity in the patient population.

The rearrangement uses TRBV5-1 and TRBJ2-7; TRBD1 agrees at 8 bases. The material sequenced was CD4+ T cells sorted from blood, taken at week 0. This receptor was identified in a human donor with alopecia areata. The CDR3 is CASTLRDRRDEQYF. The CDR3 coding sequence is TGCGCCAGCACCCTCCGGGACAGGAGGGACGAGCAGTACTTC.